These 2 T cell receptor beta chains were sequenced from one sample in a study of blood T cell repertoires in COVID-19 (TCRdb year 2020). The library was made by the immunoSEQ multiplex PCR assay. Held by TCRdb, this immuneACCESS table contains in-frame sequences only and omits some clones. Under half of the omission traces to an unresolved V gene where checked; the cause of the rest is unknown. The sample profile shows approximately 170,000 clones; about 87% of them were found once. The top ten clones comprise roughly 24% of the sample. Input material: peripheral blood. Receptors originate from a man aged 55 to 70 with acute or convalescent COVID-19.

V gene TRBV7-7 combines with J gene TRBJ2-5, with 8 positions matching TRBD2. Germline CDR1 reads SSHAT; CDR2 reads FNYEAQ (reference sequence). This CDR3 spans 15 amino acids. Unmatched junction bases numbered 6, after V lost 2 bases and J lost 4 bases. In DNA, the CDR3 is TGTGCCAGCAGCTTAACTAGCGGATTGTTAGAGACCCAGTACTTC. Protein sequence: CASSLTSGLLETQYF.

The chain has TRBV11-3 and TRBJ2-2; D uncertain. There are 13 residues in the CDR3. Per the germline V gene, CDR1 is SGHNT and CDR2 is YENEEA. V was pared by 3 bases and J by 1 base, with 3 bases between. This CDR3 is CASSFQNTGELFF. The CDR3 DNA follows: TGTGCCAGCAGCTTCCAGAACACCGGGGAGCTGTTTTTT.